This T cell receptor beta chain was identified in a study of tumor and adjacent non-tumor tissue in lung cancer. General study findings and limits: TCR diversity was significantly greater in tumor than normal lung tissue.

A note on this clonotype: The antigen remains unidentified.

V lost 6 bases and J lost 8, with 22 bases in between. Per the germline V gene, CDR1 is KGHSH and CDR2 is LQKENI. CDR3 size: 15 residues. The template was RNA from unsorted bulk tissue. More than 3 cm separated this lung sample from the edge of the tumor. A modified ARM-PCR protocol with three rounds of nested PCR amplified TCRbeta. TCRdb re-analysed the multiplex PCR reads in MiXCR, keeping a single row per CDR3 protein. The data show 100,000 or so distinct CDR3 sequences, with over 55% seen just once and roughly a fifth held by the top ten. The V call is TRBV18, the J call TRBJ1-2, with D uncertain. Sequences were obtained from distant non-tumor lung tissue. The receptor's source is a man aged 25 to 40 with non-small cell lung cancer. The CDR3 DNA is TGTGCCAGCTCTCCCTACCGTCATCCGCCTCGCGGCTACACCTTC. As protein: CASSPYRHPPRGYTF.